One and the same sample provided the 21 T cell receptor beta chains below, sequenced in a study of blood T cell repertoires in COVID-19. Sequencing used immunoSEQ multiplex PCR; TCRdb keeps in-frame clones, though not all of them. Of tens of thousands of clones in the sample, 85% to 90% were seen once. The specimen was peripheral blood. These TCRs come from a woman older than 75 with active COVID-19.

This sequence joins TRBV28 and TRBJ1-5; 8 bases fit TRBD1. The CDR3 contains 16 residues. Germline trimming cut 0 bases from V and 4 bases from J; bases unmatched to any gene: 5. In germline, CDR1 is MDHEN, CDR2 SYDVKM. The CDR3 loop is CASSLWGQGANQPQHF. The CDR3 nucleotides are TGTGCCAGCAGTTTATGGGGGCAGGGGGCTAATCAGCCCCAGCATTTT.

The genes are TRBV6-2 or TRBV6-3 and TRBJ2-5, with TRBD1 matching 7 bases. V was pared by 4 bases and J by 5 bases, with 7 bases of the junction left unmatched. CDR3 length: 14 residues. The germline gives CDR1 MNHEY, CDR2 SVGEGT. CDR3 sequence (DNA): TGTGCCAGCAGTTTCATAGACAGGGTTGAGACCCAGTACTTC. Encoded protein: CASSFIDRVETQYF.

The chain employs TRBV13 and TRBJ2-7, with 7 bases identical to TRBD2. Per germline, CDR1 PRHDT and CDR2 FYEKMQ (reference sequence). This CDR3 region has 12 residues. V lost 5 bases, J lost 4 bases, and 2 bases stayed unmatched. The CDR3 spells CASSHGGYEQYF. The DNA of the CDR3 is TGTGCCAGCAGCCACGGGGGGTACGAGCAGTACTTC.

V is TRBV6-5 and J is TRBJ1-1; D is perhaps TRBD1 (6 bases). The length of the CDR3 is 14 residues. The germline V gene has CDR1 MNHEY and CDR2 SVGAGI. Trimming cost V 6 bases and J 1 base, with 12 bases left between them. The CDR3 is CASRLRTENTEAFF. Written as DNA, the CDR3 is TGTGCCAGCAGACTCCGGACAGAGAACACTGAAGCTTTCTTT.

The rearrangement uses TRBV12-1 and TRBJ1-5; the tabulated D call, TRBD1, remains unverified against the DNA. TRBV12-1 is flagged as a pseudogene. CDR3 length: 20 amino acids. The CDR3 coding sequence is TGTGCCAGCAGCACCCCACCCCGGGACAGGGGGCTTTATAGCAATCAGCCCCAGCATTTT. It codes for CASSTPPRDRGLYSNQPQHF.

The rearrangement joins TRBV4-3 to TRBJ2-5, with TRBD1 matching over 12 bases. Looked up from germline, CDR1 is LGHNA and CDR2 is YSLEER. The CDR3 totals 17 residues. V lost 0 bases and J lost 7; bases outside the gene matches: 9. The CDR3 region has the DNA TGCGCCAGCAGCCAAGAAAGAGGGGGACAGGGGGCATCGACCCAGTACTTC. This gives the protein CASSQERGGQGASTQYF.

The chain employs TRBV7-8 and TRBJ2-3, with no clear D. This CDR3 comprises 17 residues. Between the trimmed V and J ends, which lost 5 bases and 2 bases, there was a span of 20 bases. CDR1 is SGHVS, CDR2 FQNEAQ, per germline. This CDR3 is CASSPPRGSSHTDTQYF. The CDR3 DNA reads as TGTGCCAGCAGCCCGCCCCGAGGTAGCAGCCACACAGATACGCAGTATTTT.

V and J are TRBV7-8 and TRBJ1-1, with D unclear. The CDR3 sequence is 13 residues long. The V end was cut by 3 bases, the J end by 6 bases, with 11 bases between. CDR1 SGHVS and CDR2 FQNEAQ come from the germline V gene. The CDR3 nucleotides are TGTGCCAGCAGCTTGGGTAGGAGCCCTGAAGCTTTCTTT. It specifies CASSLGRSPEAFF.

This chain connects TRBV5-5 to TRBJ2-1; TRBD1 might be the D (5 bases). Germline-derived CDR1 and CDR2 are SGHKS and YYEKEE (reference sequence). The CDR3 covers 18 residues. Between the trimmed V and J ends, which lost 2 bases and 11 bases, there was a span of 29 bases. This chain's CDR3 is CASSFWQLDRNEGKQQFF. The CDR3 nucleotides are TGTGCCAGCAGCTTTTGGCAGCTTGACAGAAACGAAGGGAAGCAGCAGTTCTTC.

The rearrangement uses TRBV18 and TRBJ2-4; D unclear. V was cut by 0 bases and J by 1 base, with 19 bases left in between. This CDR3 comprises 19 residues. Germline-derived CDR1 and CDR2 are KGHSH and LQKENI. CDR3 sequence: CASSPPWASLRDAKNIQYF. Written as DNA, the CDR3 is TGTGCCAGCTCACCACCGTGGGCATCGTTACGAGACGCCAAAAACATTCAGTACTTC.

The rearrangement uses TRBV7-3 and TRBJ2-2; maybe TRBD2 (5 bases). The germline V gene has CDR1 SGHTA and CDR2 FQGTGA. Trimming cost V 2 bases and J 7 bases, with 8 bases left between them. The CDR3 runs to 13 residues. CDR3 sequence reads: CASSLRRDGELFF. CDR3 DNA: TGTGCCAGCAGCTTACGCCGGGACGGGGAGCTGTTTTTT.

This chain uses TRBV19 with TRBJ1-2, with 9 positions matching TRBD1. With 5 bases clipped from V and 3 bases from J, the junction kept 10 bases outside the gene matches. This CDR3 region has 16 residues. In germline, CDR1 is LNHDA, CDR2 SQIVND (reference sequence). The CDR3, as DNA: TGTGCCAGTAGTCTTGGGACAGGGCTGTATGACTATGGCTACACCTTC. As protein: CASSLGTGLYDYGYTF.

The gene calls are TRBV19 and TRBJ1-5, with TRBD1 matching 7 bases. With 5 bases clipped from V and 4 bases from J, the junction kept 5 bases outside the gene matches. Germline V gene sequence: CDR1 LNHDA, CDR2 SQIVND (reference sequence). The CDR3 totals 14 residues. The CDR3 sequence is CASSGGQANQPQHF. CDR3 coding DNA: TGTGCCAGTAGTGGAGGACAGGCGAATCAGCCCCAGCATTTT.

This chain connects TRBV7-2 to TRBJ2-2; perhaps TRBD2 as D (6 bases). V lost 5 bases, J lost 6 bases, and 16 bases lay in between. This CDR3 spans 15 amino acids. CDR1 is SGHTA, CDR2 FQGNSA, per germline. CDR3 residues: CASSRRAERSGELFF. CDR3 in DNA: TGTGCCAGCAGCCGGAGGGCCGAAAGGTCCGGGGAGCTGTTTTTT.

The chain uses TRBV5-6 and TRBJ1-2; 8 nucleotides agree with TRBD1. The trim removed 4 bases at V and 8 bases at J, leaving 4 bases unmatched. Looked up from germline, CDR1 is SGHDT and CDR2 is YYEEEE. CDR3 length equals 12 residues. The CDR3, as DNA: TGTGCCAGCAGCCCTGGACAGGGAGGCTACACCTTC. It codes for CASSPGQGGYTF.

The chain employs TRBV4-1 and TRBJ2-5; TRBD1 aligns across 10 bases. There are 15 residues in the CDR3. J was trimmed by 2 bases and V by 4 bases; bases with no gene match: 4. Germline assignment: CDR1 MGHRA and CDR2 YSYEKL. The CDR3 spells CASSPPGQGQETQYF. CDR3 in DNA: TGCGCCAGCAGCCCACCGGGACAGGGGCAAGAGACCCAGTACTTC.

The chain has TRBV5-1 and TRBJ2-4; D is perhaps TRBD2 (5 bases). Between the trimmed V and J ends, which lost 0 bases and 0 bases, there was a span of 22 bases. Germline lookup yields CDR1 SGHRS and CDR2 YFSETQ. CDR3 length: 20 residues. CDR3 nucleotide sequence: TGCGCCAGCAGCTTGGCCTGGGAGTTTAGACGGGGTCTAGCCAAAAACATTCAGTACTTC. Protein: CASSLAWEFRRGLAKNIQYF.

The J gene is TRBJ2-7, the V gene TRBV4-2; weak D call: TRBD2 (5 bases). Per germline, CDR1 LGHNA and CDR2 YNFKEQ. The CDR3 loop spans 16 amino acids. Deletions cut 4 bases from V and 0 bases from J, with 16 bases between. CDR3 region: CASSPHKGGGSYEQYF. For the CDR3, the DNA is TGTGCCAGCAGCCCACATAAAGGCGGAGGCTCCTACGAGCAGTACTTC.

This CDR3 reads CASSLGTSGSTDTQYF. CDR3 nucleotides: TGTGCCAGCAGCTTAGGGACTAGCGGGAGCACAGATACGCAGTATTTT. The V gene is TRBV7-3, the J gene TRBJ2-3; 12 bases map to TRBD2. V dropped 2 bases and J dropped 0; count of bases not matched to a gene: 0. CDR1 SGHTA and CDR2 FQGTGA come from the germline V gene. CDR3 length: 16 residues.

The chain joins TRBV28 to TRBJ2-3, with 9 nucleotides matching TRBD2. The CDR3 totals 14 residues. V lost 5 bases and J lost 1; bases outside the gene matches: 1. Germline CDR1 is MDHEN and CDR2 is SYDVKM. The CDR3 nucleotides are TGTGCCAGCAGTGTAGCGGGAGGCACAGATACGCAGTATTTT. This codes for CASSVAGGTDTQYF. The entire variable domain, with the rest obtained from reference TRBV28 and TRBJ2-3, is as follows: DVKVTQSSRYLVKRTGEKVFLECVQDMDHENMFWYRQDPGLGLRLIYFSYDVKMKEKGDIPEGYSVSREKKERFSLILESASTNQTSMYLCASSVAGGTDTQYFGPGTRLTVL.

V and J are TRBV27 and TRBJ1-2, with 7 bases matching TRBD1. The germline V gene encodes CDR1 MNHEY and CDR2 SMNVEV (reference sequence). The CDR3 loop spans 13 amino acids. Trimming removed 3 bases from V and 7 bases from J; junction bases left unmatched: 5. This CDR3 reads CASSLSTGSGYTF. The DNA for the CDR3 is TGTGCCAGCAGTTTGTCGACAGGGAGTGGCTACACCTTC.